The clone carrying this T cell receptor (beta chain) has ten or more counts. Its antigen is currently unknown. The data derive from a study of T cells in Graves' hyperthyroidism and ophthalmopathy. Exclusion followed for patients with uncontrolled infection, other autoimmune disease, pregnancy or lactation. Clinical symptoms, serum thyroxine, TRAb, thyroid ultrasound and orbital computed tomography informed diagnoses. TCR beta CDR3 region amplification was performed from RNA transcripts. First-round RT-PCR targeting the TCR CDR3 was performed with the HTBI primer set. TCRdb recomputed calls from the multiplex PCR reads with MiXCR, one row per CDR3 protein. The sample contains under 350,000 distinct CDR3 sequences, about 20% of which appear only once. CDR1 SNHLY and CDR2 FYNNEI come from the germline V gene. This CDR3 has 15 amino acids. Germline trimming cut 7 bases from V and 7 bases from J; bases unmatched to any gene: 12.

General study results and limits: Ophthalmopathy onset followed model prediction by a median around 6.6 months.

The material sequenced was blood. This chain links TRBV2 with TRBJ2-1; 8 positions agree with TRBD2. This receptor was identified in a woman in her forties or fifties with Graves' hyperthyroidism. CDR3 DNA: TGTGCCAGCATGTTCCGGGAGGGCCCACGTAATGAGCAGTTCTTC. It specifies CASMFREGPRNEQFF.